This entry is about one TCR beta chain. Under the authors' procedure: For nucleated cells, counts were estimated from reference gene primer amplification. Libraries were prepared by immunoSEQ multiplex PCR; TCRdb keeps only in-frame clonotypes and omits some of them. V and J calls and clone size are those listed in that table; D and trimming were worked out from the DNA. The table records some 260,000 clones, about 91% of them present only once. CDR3 size: 17 residues. V was pared by 5 bases and J by 3 bases, with 16 bases of the junction left unmatched. Germline CDR1 reads MNHEY; CDR2 reads SMNVEV (reference sequence). The sample is drawn from a study of blood T cell repertoires in COVID-19.

The origin of this receptor is a woman aged 25-40 years with COVID-19, enrolled during active disease. Sequences were obtained from peripheral blood. The V and J genes are TRBV27 and TRBJ2-7; 7 bases agree with TRBD1. The CDR3 reads CASSPSLTGVLIYEQYF. For the CDR3, the DNA is TGTGCCAGCAGTCCTAGTCTTACAGGGGTTCTGATCTACGAGCAGTACTTC.